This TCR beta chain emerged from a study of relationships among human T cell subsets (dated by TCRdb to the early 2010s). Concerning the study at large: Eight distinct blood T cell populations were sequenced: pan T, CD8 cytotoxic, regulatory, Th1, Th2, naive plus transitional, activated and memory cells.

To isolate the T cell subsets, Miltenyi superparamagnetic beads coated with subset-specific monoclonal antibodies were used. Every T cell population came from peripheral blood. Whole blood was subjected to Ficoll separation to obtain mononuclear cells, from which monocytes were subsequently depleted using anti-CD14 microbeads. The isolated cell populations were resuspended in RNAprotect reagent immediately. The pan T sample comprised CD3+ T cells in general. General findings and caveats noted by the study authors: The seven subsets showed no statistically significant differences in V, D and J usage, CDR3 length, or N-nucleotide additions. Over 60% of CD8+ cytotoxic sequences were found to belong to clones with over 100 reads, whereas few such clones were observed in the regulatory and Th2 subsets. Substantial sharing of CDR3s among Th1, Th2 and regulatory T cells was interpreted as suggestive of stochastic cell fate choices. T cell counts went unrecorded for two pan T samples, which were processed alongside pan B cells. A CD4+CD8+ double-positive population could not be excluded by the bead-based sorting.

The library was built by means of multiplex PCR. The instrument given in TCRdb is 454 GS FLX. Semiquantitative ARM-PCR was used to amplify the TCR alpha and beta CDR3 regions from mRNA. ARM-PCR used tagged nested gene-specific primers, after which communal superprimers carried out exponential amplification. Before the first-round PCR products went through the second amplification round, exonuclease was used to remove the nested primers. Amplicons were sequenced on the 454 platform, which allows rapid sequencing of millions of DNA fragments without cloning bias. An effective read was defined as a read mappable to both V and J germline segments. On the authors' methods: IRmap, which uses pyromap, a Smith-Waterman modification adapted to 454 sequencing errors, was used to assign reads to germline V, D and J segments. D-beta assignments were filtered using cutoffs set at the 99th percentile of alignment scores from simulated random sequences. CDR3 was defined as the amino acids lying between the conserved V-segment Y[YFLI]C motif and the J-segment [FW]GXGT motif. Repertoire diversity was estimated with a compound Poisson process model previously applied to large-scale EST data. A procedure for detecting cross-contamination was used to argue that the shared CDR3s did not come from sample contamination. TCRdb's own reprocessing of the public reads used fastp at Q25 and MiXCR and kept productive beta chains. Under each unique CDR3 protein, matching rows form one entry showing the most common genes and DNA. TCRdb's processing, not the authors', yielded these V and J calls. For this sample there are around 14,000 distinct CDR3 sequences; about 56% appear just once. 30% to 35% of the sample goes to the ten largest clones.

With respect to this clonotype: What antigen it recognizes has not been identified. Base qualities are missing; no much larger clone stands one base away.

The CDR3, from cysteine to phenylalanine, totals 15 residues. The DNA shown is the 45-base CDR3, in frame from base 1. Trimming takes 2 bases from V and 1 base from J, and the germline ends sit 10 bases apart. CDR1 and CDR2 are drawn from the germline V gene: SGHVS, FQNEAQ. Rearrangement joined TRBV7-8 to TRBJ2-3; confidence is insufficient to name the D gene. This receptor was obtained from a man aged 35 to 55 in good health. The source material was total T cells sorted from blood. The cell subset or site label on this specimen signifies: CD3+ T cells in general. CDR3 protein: CASSLNILGTDTQYF. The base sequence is TGTGCCAGCAGCTTAAACATCTTGGGCACAGATACGCAGTATTTT.